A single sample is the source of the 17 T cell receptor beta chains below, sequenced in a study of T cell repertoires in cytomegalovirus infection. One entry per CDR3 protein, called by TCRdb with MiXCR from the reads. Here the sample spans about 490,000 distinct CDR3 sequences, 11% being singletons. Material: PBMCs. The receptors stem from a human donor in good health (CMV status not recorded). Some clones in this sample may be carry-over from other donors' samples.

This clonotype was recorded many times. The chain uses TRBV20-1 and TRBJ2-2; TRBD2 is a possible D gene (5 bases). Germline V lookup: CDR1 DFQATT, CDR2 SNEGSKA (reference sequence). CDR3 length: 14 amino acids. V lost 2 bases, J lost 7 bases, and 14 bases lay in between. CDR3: CSARTPSGVGELFF. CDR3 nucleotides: TGCAGTGCTAGAACCCCAAGCGGCGTCGGGGAGCTGTTTTTT.

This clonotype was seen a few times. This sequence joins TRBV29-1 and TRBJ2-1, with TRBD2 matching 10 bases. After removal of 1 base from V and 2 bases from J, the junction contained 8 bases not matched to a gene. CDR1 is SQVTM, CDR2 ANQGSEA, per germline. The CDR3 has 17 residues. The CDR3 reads CSVEGLAGGATYNEQFF. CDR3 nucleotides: TGCAGCGTTGAAGGATTAGCGGGGGGCGCCACCTACAATGAGCAGTTCTTC.

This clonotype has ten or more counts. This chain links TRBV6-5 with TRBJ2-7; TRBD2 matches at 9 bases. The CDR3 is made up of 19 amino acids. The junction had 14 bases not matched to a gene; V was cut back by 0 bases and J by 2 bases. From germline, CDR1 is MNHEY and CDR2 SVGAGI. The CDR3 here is CASSYSRGSGGPSTYEQYF. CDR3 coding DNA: TGTGCCAGCAGTTACTCGAGAGGTAGCGGGGGACCCTCTACCTACGAGCAGTACTTC.

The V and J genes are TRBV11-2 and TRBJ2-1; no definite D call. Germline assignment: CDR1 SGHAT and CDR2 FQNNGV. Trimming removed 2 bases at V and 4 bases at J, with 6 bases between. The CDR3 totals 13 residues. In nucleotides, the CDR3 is TGTGCCAGCAGCTTAATCGGATACAATGAGCAGTTCTTC. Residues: CASSLIGYNEQFF.

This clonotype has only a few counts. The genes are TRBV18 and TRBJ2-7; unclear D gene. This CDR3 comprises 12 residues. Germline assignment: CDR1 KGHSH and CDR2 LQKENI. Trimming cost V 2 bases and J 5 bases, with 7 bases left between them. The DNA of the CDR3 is TGTGCCAGCTCACCAAGGTCCAACGAGCAGTACTTC. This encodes CASSPRSNEQYF.

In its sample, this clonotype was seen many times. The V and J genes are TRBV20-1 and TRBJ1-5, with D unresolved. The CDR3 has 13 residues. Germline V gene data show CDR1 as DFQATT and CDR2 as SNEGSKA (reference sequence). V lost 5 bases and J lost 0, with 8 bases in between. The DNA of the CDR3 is TGCAGTGCTGAGAATCCTAGCAATCAGCCCCAGCATTTT. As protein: CSAENPSNQPQHF.

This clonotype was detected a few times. The CDR3 spells CSVMTATLGNEKLFF. The CDR3 nucleotides read TGCAGCGTTATGACAGCTACGTTGGGTAATGAAAAACTGTTTTTT. The chain couples TRBV29-1 to TRBJ1-4, with a tentative D call TRBD1 (5 bases). The V end was cut by 5 bases, the J end by 4 bases, with 17 bases between. Germline values: CDR1 SQVTM, CDR2 ANQGSEA. This CDR3 is 15 amino acids long.

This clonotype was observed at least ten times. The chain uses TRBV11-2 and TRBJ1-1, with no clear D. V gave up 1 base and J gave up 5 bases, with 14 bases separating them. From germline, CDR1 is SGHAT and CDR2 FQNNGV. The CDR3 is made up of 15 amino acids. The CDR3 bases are TGTGCCAGCAGCTTAGTAGGGCCGCGGAGTACTGAAGCTTTCTTT. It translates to CASSLVGPRSTEAFF.

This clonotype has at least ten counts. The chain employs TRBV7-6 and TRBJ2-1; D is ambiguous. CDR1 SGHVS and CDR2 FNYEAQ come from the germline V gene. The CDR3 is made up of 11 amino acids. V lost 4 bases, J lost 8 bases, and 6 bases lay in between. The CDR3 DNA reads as TGTGCCAGCAGCTCCGAGCATGAGCAGTTCTTC. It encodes CASSSEHEQFF. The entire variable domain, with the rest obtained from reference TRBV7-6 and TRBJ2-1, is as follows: GAGVSQSPRYKVTKRGQDVALRCDPISGHVSLYWYRQALGQGPEFLTYFNYEAQQDKSGLPNDRFSAERPEGSISTLTIQRTEQRDSAMYRCASSSEHEQFFGPGTRLTVL.

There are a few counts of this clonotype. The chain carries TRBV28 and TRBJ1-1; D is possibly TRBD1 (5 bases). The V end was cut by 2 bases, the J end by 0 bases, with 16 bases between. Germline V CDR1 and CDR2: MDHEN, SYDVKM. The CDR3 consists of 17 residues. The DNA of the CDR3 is TGTGCCAGCAGTTTAGGGGCCCACCGGACGTTGAACACTGAAGCTTTCTTT. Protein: CASSLGAHRTLNTEAFF.

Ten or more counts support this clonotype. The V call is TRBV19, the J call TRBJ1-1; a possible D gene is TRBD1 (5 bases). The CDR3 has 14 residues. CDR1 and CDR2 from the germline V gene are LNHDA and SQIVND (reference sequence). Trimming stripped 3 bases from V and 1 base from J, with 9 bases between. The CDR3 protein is CASSIQGGNTEAFF. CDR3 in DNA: TGTGCCAGTAGTATCCAGGGAGGGAACACTGAAGCTTTCTTT.

CDR3 amino acids: CASSISEGGRNTGELFF. CDR3 coding DNA: TGTGCCAGTAGTATTAGTGAAGGCGGGAGGAACACCGGGGAGCTGTTTTTT. The V gene is TRBV19, the J gene TRBJ2-2; 7 bases are a match to TRBD2. Germline trimming cut 3 bases from V and 1 base from J; bases unmatched to any gene: 8. The CDR3 has 17 amino acids. Germline CDR1 reads LNHDA; CDR2 reads SQIVND (reference sequence). The full variable domain, its missing parts supplied by reference TRBV19 and TRBJ2-2, is DGGITQSPKYLFRKEGQNVTLSCEQNLNHDAMYWYRQDPGQGLRLIYYSQIVNDFQKGDIAEGYSVSREKKESFPLTVTSAQKNPTAFYLCASSISEGGRNTGELFFGEGSRLTVL.

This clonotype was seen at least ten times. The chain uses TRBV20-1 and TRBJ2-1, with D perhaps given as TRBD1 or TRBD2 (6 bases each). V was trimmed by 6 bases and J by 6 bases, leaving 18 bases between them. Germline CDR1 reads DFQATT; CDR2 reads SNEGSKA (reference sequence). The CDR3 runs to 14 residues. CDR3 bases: TGCAGTGCGACCAAGTCCGGGGGCTCCAATGAGCAGTTCTTC. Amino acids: CSATKSGGSNEQFF.

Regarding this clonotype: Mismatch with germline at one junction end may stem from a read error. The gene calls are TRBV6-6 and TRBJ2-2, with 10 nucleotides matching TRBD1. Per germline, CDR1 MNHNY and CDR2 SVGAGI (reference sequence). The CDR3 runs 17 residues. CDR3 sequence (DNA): TGTGCCAACAGTCACCTAGACAGGGGGCGCGGTACCGGGGAGCTGTTTTTT. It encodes CANSHLDRGRGTGELFF.

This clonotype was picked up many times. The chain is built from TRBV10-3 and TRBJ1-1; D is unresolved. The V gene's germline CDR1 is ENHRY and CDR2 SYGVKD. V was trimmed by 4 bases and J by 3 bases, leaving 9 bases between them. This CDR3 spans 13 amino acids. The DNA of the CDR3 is TGTGCCATCAGTGCACCGGCTGACACTGAAGCTTTCTTT. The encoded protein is CAISAPADTEAFF.

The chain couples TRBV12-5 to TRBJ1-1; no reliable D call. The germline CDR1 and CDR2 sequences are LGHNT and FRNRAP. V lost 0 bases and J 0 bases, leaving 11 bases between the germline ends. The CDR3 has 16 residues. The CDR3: CASGLVTGPLNTEAFF. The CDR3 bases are TGTGCTAGTGGTTTGGTAACGGGCCCATTGAACACTGAAGCTTTCTTT. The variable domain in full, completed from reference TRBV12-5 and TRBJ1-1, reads DARVTQTPRHKVTEMGQEVTMRCQPILGHNTVFWYRQTMMQGLELLAYFRNRAPLDDSGMPKDRFSAEMPDATLATLKIQPSEPRDSAVYFCASGLVTGPLNTEAFFGQGTRLTVV.

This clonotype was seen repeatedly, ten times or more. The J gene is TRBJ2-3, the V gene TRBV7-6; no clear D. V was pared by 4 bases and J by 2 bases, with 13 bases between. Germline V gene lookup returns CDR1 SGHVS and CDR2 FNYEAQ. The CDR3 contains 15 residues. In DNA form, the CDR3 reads TGTGCCAGCAGCTCTAGGATCCGGTTCACAGATACGCAGTATTTT. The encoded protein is CASSSRIRFTDTQYF.